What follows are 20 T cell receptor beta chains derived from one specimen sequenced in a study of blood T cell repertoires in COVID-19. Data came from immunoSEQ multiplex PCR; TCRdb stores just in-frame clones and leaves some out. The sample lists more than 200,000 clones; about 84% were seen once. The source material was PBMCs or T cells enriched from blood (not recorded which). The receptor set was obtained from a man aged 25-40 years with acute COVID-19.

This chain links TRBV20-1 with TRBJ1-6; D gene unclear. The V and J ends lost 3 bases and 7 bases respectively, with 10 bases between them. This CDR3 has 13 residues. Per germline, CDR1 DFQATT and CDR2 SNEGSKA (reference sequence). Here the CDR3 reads CSASSIENSPLHF. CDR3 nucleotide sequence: TGCAGTGCTAGTTCCATTGAGAATTCACCCCTCCACTTT.

In nucleotides, the CDR3 is TGTGCCAGCAGTTACACAACAGCTAACTATGGCTACACCTTC. The encoded protein is CASSYTTANYGYTF. The chain links TRBV6-5 to TRBJ1-2; D unclear. This CDR3 has 14 amino acids. Germline CDR1 and CDR2: MNHEY and SVGAGI. Trimming pared 2 bases from V and 0 bases from J, leaving 7 bases between.

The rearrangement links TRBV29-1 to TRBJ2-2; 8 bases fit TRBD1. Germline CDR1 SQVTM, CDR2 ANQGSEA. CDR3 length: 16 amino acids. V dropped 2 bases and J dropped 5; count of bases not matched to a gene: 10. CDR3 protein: CSVEQGGTGGTGELFF. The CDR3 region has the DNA TGCAGCGTTGAACAGGGCGGGACAGGAGGAACCGGGGAGCTGTTTTTT.

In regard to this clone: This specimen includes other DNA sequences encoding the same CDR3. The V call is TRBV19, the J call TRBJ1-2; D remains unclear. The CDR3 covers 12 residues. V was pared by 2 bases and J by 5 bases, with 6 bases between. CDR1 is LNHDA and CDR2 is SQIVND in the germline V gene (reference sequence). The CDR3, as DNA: TGTGCCAGTAGTATATCAGTTTATGGCTACACCTTC. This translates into CASSISVYGYTF.

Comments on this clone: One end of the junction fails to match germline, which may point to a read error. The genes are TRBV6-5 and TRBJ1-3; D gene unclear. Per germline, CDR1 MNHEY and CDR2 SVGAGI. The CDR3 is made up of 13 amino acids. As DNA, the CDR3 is TGTGCCAGCACCTTCACCGGTGTTCGCCCACTTCATTTT. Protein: CASTFTGVRPLHF.

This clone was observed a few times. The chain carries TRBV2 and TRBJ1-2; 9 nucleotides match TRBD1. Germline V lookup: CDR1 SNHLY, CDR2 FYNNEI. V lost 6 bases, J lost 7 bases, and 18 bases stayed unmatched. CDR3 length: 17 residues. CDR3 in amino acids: CASRPRRDRDEHGGYTF. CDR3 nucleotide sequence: TGTGCCAGCAGACCCAGGAGGGACAGGGATGAGCATGGTGGCTACACCTTC.

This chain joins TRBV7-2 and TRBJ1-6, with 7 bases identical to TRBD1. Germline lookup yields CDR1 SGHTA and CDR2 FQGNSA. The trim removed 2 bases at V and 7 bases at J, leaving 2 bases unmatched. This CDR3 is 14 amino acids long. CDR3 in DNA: TGTGCCAGCAGCTTAATGGGACAGAATTCACCCCTCCACTTT. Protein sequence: CASSLMGQNSPLHF.

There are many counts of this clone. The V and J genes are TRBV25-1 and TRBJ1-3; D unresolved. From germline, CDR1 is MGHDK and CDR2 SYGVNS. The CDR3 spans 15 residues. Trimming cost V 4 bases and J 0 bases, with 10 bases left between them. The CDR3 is CASSGPGTSGNTIYF. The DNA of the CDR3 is TGTGCCAGCAGTGGCCCGGGAACCTCTGGAAACACCATATATTTT.

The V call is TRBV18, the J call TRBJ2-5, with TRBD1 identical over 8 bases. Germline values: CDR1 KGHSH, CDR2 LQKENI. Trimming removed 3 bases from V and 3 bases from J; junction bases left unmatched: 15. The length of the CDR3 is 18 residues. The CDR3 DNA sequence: TGTGCCAGCTCACCGACCCATACAGGGGGAGTAAGTGAAGAGACCCAGTACTTC. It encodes CASSPTHTGGVSEETQYF.

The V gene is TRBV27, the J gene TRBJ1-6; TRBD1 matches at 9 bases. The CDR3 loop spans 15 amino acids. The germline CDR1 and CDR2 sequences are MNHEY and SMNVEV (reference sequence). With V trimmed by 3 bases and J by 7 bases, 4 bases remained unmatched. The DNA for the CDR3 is TGTGCCAGCAGTTTTTACGGGACAGGGAATTCACCCCTCCACTTT. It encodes CASSFYGTGNSPLHF.

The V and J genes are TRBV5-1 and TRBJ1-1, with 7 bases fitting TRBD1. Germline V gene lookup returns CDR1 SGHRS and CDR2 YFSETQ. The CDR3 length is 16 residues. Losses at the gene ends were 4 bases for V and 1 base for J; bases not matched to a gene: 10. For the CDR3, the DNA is TGCGCCAGCAGCGCAGCTTCGACAGGGAGGAACACTGAAGCTTTCTTT. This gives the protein CASSAASTGRNTEAFF.

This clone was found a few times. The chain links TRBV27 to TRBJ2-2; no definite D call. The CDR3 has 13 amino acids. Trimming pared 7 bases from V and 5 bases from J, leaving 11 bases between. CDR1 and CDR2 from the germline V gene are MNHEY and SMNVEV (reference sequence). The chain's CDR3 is CASIGWATGELFF. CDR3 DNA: TGTGCCAGCATCGGATGGGCGACCGGGGAGCTGTTTTTT.

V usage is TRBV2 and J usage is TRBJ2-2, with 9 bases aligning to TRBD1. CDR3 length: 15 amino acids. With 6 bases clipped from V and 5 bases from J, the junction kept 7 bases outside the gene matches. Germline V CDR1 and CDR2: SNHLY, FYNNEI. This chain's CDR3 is CASRFTGGRTGELFF. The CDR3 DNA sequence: TGTGCCAGCAGATTTACAGGGGGCCGTACCGGGGAGCTGTTTTTT.

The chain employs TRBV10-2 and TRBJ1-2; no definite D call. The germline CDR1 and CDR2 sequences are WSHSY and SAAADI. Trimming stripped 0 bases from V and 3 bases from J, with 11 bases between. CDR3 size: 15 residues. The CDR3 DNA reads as TGCGCCAGCAGTGAGTCGCGTCCTTTGGACTATGGCTACACCTTC. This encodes CASSESRPLDYGYTF.

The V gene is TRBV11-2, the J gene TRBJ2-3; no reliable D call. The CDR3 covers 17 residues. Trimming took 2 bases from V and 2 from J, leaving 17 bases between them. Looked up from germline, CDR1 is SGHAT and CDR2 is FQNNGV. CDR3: CASSLPPTYGYTDTQYF. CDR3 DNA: TGTGCCAGCAGCTTACCGCCGACATATGGATACACAGATACGCAGTATTTT. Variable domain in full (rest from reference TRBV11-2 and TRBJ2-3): EAGVAQSPRYKIIEKRQSVAFWCNPISGHATLYWYQQILGQGPKLLIQFQNNGVVDDSQLPKDRFSAERLKGVDSTLKIQPAKLEDSAVYLCASSLPPTYGYTDTQYFGPGTRLTVL.

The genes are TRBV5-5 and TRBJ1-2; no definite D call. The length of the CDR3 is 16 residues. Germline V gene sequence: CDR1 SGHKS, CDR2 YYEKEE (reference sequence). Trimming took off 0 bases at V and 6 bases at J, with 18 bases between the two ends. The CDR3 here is CASSLEVSWETDGYTF. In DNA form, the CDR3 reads TGTGCCAGCAGCTTGGAGGTGTCTTGGGAGACCGATGGCTACACCTTC.

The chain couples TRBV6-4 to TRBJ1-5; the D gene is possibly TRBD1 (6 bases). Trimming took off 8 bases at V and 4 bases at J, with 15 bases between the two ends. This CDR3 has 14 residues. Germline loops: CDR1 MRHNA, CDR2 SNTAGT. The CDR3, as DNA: TGTGCCAGCCTCCGGGACATCCAAAATCAGCCCCAGCATTTT. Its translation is CASLRDIQNQPQHF.

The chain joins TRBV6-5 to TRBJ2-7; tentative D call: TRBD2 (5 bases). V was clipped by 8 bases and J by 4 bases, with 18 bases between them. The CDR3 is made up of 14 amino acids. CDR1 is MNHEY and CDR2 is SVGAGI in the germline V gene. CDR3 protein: CASGGGSTPYEQYF. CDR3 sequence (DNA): TGTGCCAGCGGCGGAGGATCGACCCCTTACGAGCAGTACTTC.

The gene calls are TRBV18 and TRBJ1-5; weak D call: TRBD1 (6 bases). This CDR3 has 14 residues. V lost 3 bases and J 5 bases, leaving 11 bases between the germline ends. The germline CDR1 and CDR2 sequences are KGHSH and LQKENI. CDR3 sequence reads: CASSPTGFHQPQHF. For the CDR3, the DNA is TGTGCCAGCTCACCCACAGGGTTTCATCAGCCCCAGCATTTT.

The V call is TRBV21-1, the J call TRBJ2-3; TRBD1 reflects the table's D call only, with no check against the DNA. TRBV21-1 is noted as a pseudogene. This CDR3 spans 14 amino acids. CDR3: CASDTGVGTDTQYF. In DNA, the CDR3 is TGTGCCAGCGATACAGGGGTTGGCACAGATACGCAGTATTTT.